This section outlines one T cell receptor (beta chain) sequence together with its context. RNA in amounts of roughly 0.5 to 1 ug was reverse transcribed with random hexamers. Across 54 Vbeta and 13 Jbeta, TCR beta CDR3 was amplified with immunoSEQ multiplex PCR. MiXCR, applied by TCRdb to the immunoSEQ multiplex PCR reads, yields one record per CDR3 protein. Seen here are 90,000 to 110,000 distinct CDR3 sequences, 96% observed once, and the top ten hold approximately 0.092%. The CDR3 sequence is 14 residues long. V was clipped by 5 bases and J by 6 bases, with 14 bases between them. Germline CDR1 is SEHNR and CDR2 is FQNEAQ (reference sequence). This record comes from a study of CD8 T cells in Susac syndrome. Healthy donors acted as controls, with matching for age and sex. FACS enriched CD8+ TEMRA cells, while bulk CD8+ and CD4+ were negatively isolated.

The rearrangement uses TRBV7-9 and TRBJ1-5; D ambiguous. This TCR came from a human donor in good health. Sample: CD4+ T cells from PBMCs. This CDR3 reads CASSLGRVGQPQHF. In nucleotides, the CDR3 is TGTGCCAGCAGCCTAGGGCGCGTAGGTCAGCCCCAGCATTTT. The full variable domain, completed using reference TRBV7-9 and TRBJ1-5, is DTGVSQNPRHKITKRGQNVTFRCDPISEHNRLYWYRQTLGQGPEFLTYFQNEAQLEKSRLLSDRFSAERPKGSFSTLEIQRTEQGDSAMYLCASSLGRVGQPQHFGDGTRLSIL.